A single T cell receptor (beta chain) is shown here with its context. The source of the sample is a study of T cell changes during pregnancy in multiple sclerosis. CDR1 is KGHSH, CDR2 LQKENI, per germline. V gave up 6 bases and J gave up 2 bases, with 17 bases separating them. The CDR3 is 15 residues long. Method: immunoSEQ multiplex PCR; TCRdb's copy keeps in-frame clones and lacks some. The sample includes around 69,000 clones, approximately 90% of them seen just once. The chain uses TRBV18 and TRBJ2-7, with D tentatively TRBD1 (5 bases). The origin of this receptor is a female donor with multiple sclerosis, enrolled in a pregnancy study. This sample comprised peripheral blood, obtained in the third trimester of pregnancy. The CDR3 protein is CASSSQGINPYEQYF. The CDR3 region has the DNA TGTGCCAGCTCGTCGCAGGGAATCAATCCCTACGAGCAGTACTTC.